This T cell receptor beta chain was profiled in a study of beta chain features in type 1 diabetes. General observations from the study: Shorter TCRB CDR3s, moderately but significantly so, were found in Type 1 diabetes patients in all four CD4+ subsets.

CDR1 is MGHRA and CDR2 is YSYEKL in the germline V gene. V lost 3 bases and J 8 bases, leaving 14 bases between the germline ends. The CDR3 length is 14 residues. The isolated RNA, all of it, was reverse transcribed, so expressed TCRB transcripts were what got sequenced. The assay was immunoSEQ multiplex PCR, and TCRdb's table has in-frame clones only and misses some. The profile covers almost 350,000 clones, with 8% appearing a single time and around 0.45% taken by the ten largest. This clone was detected a few times. Its antigen is unidentified. The V call is TRBV4-1, the J call TRBJ2-1, with D tentatively TRBD1 or TRBD2 (5 bases each). This receptor was obtained from a woman between 18 and 29 years old in good health. Sequenced: central memory CD4+ T cells from blood. The CDR3 is CASSHEGSRYEQFF. The CDR3 nucleotides read TGCGCCAGCAGCCATGAGGGGAGTAGGTATGAGCAGTTCTTC.